The present TCR beta chain was sequenced within a study of T cell changes during pregnancy in multiple sclerosis. The germline gives CDR1 SGHRS, CDR2 YFSETQ. V was shortened by 0 bases and J by 0 bases, with 15 bases between the two germline ends. This CDR3 spans 17 amino acids. Data came from immunoSEQ multiplex PCR; TCRdb stores just in-frame clones and leaves some out. This table holds some 59,000 clones, just over 90% found once. The V call is TRBV5-1, the J call TRBJ1-1; the D is unclear. The sequence derives from a female donor with multiple sclerosis, enrolled in a pregnancy study. The sequencing used peripheral blood, collected in the second trimester of pregnancy. As DNA, the CDR3 is TGCGCCAGCAGCTTGGGCGACAACGCACCTATGAACACTGAAGCTTTCTTT. This encodes CASSLGDNAPMNTEAFF.